The source of this T cell receptor beta chain is a study of T cell responses to AZD1222 COVID-19 vaccine. Trimming took off 5 bases at V and 4 bases at J, with 16 bases between the two ends. Germline V gene lookup returns CDR1 SGHRS and CDR2 YFSETQ. The CDR3 sequence is 15 residues long. Assay used: immunoSEQ multiplex PCR; TCRdb lists only in-frame clones, some missing. The sample consists of roughly 160,000 clones, roughly 85% of them appearing once. Study outcomes and limitations: At baseline, just a handful of AZD1222 recipients tested seropositive.

To note about this clone: Its antigen remains unidentified.

This material consisted of peripheral blood, taken 28 days after the second AZD1222 dose. This chain links TRBV5-1 with TRBJ2-1; tentatively, D is TRBD1 or TRBD2 (5 bases each). This TCR came from an adult who received the AZD1222 COVID-19 vaccine. The CDR3: CASRGEGRSYNEQFF. CDR3 bases: TGCGCCAGCAGGGGGGAAGGACGGTCTTACAATGAGCAGTTCTTC.